A selection of T cell receptor beta chains follows, all from one sample in a study of tumor-infiltrating lymphocytes in primary liver carcinoma. TCRdb analysed the multiplex PCR reads with MiXCR anew, one entry per CDR3 protein. Here the sample spans about 120,000 distinct CDR3 sequences, less than 75% being singletons. The sequencing input was tumor-adjacent normal liver tissue. The receptors originated from a woman aged 60 to 75 with primary liver carcinoma and hepatitis B virus infection. The CDR3 runs from the conserved cysteine through the conserved F or W. The D gene is left open where the match is weak. Clone size is not always given. Where it is, it says once, few, many or a class for expanded clones.

size: many; J: TRBJ1-2; D: TRBD1; V: TRBV28; CDR3: CASGRIDRGRAYGYTF; DNA: TGTGCCAGCGGACGAATCGACAGGGGGCGGGCCTATGGCTACACCTTC
size: NA; J: TRBJ2-3; D: NA; V: TRBV5-4; CDR3: CASSFMGPTDTQYF; DNA: TGTGCCAGCAGCTTCATGGGACCCACAGATACGCAGTATTTT
size: NA; J: TRBJ2-1; D: TRBD2; V: TRBV29-1; CDR3: CNVETHRTSRRGSYNEQFF; DNA: TGCAACGTTGAGACGCACCGGACTAGCAGGAGAGGGTCCTACAATGAGCAGTTCTTC
size: medium-sized; J: TRBJ1-4; D: TRBD1; V: TRBV11-2; CDR3: CASSLDRGPEKLFF; DNA: TGTGCCAGCAGCCTGGACAGGGGGCCTGAAAAACTGTTTTTT
size: NA; J: TRBJ2-7; D: NA; V: TRBV5-6; CDR3: CVSSLTPGGGYEQYF; DNA: TGTGTCAGCAGCTTGACCCCCGGGGGCGGTTACGAGCAGTACTTC
size: NA; J: TRBJ2-1; D: TRBD2; V: TRBV19; CDR3: CATSPLAGEAYNEQFF; DNA: TGTGCCACTAGTCCCCTAGCGGGAGAGGCCTACAATGAGCAGTTCTTC
size: many; J: TRBJ2-5; D: NA; V: TRBV5-4; CDR3: CASSLEARRPETQYF; DNA: TGTGCCAGCAGCTTGGAGGCGCGCAGACCAGAGACCCAGTACTTC
size: many; J: TRBJ2-6; D: TRBD1; V: TRBV28; CDR3: CASTSPRTGGDGANVLTF; DNA: TGTGCCAGCACTTCACCCAGGACAGGGGGCGATGGGGCCAACGTCCTGACTTTC
size: NA; J: TRBJ2-6; D: NA; V: TRBV12-5; CDR3: CASGISGANVLIF; DNA: TGTGCTAGTGGAATCTCTGGGGCCAACGTCCTTATTTTC
size: NA; J: TRBJ2-3; D: NA; V: TRBV6-6; CDR3: CASSTIRGVTQYF; DNA: TGTGCCAGCAGTACAATTAGAGGAGTTACGCAGTATTTT
size: NA; J: TRBJ1-1; D: NA; V: TRBV4-1; CDR3: CASSHQTFGHTEAFF; DNA: TGCGCCAGCAGCCACCAGACATTTGGGCACACTGAAGCTTTCTTT
size: NA; J: TRBJ2-7; D: TRBD2; V: TRBV11-2; CDR3: CASMKPGLAELYEQCF; DNA: TGTGCCAGCATGAAACCGGGGCTAGCGGAACTCTACGAGCAGTGCTTC
size: NA; J: TRBJ2-7; D: TRBD2; V: TRBV4-2; CDR3: CASSQVASGTYEQYF; DNA: TGTGCCAGCAGCCAAGTGGCTAGCGGCACCTACGAGCAGTACTTC
size: NA; J: TRBJ2-7; D: NA; V: TRBV5-6; CDR3: CVRSRPFSREPSYEQYF; DNA: TGTGTCAGGAGCCGACCCTTTTCCCGGGAGCCCTCCTACGAGCAGTACTTC
size: once; J: TRBJ2-3; D: TRBD2; V: TRBV7-9; CDR3: CASSPGLAADMQNF; DNA: TGTGCCAGCAGCCCGGGACTAGCCGCAGATATGCAGAATTTT
size: NA; J: TRBJ2-2; D: NA; V: TRBV11-3; CDR3: CASSFEGNTGELSF; DNA: TGTGCCAGCAGCTTCGAGGGTAACACCGGGGAGCTGTCTTTT
size: many; J: TRBJ2-7; D: TRBD1; V: TRBV4-1; CDR3: CASSQSRGPSSYEQYF; DNA: TGCGCCAGCAGCCAAAGCAGGGGGCCTAGCTCCTACGAGCAGTACTTC
size: NA; J: TRBJ2-5; D: NA; V: TRBV28; CDR3: CASILRSRLETQYF; DNA: TGTGCCAGCATCCTTCGATCGAGGTTAGAGACCCAGTACTTC
size: medium-sized; J: TRBJ2-3; D: NA; V: TRBV11-1; CDR3: CASSLGQSTDTQYF; DNA: TGTGCCAGCAGCTTAGGGCAGAGCACAGATACGCAGTATTTT
size: NA; J: TRBJ2-7; D: TRBD1; V: TRBV11-2; CDR3: CTSSRQGTYEQYF; DNA: TGTACCAGCAGTCGACAGGGGACATACGAGCAGTACTTC
size: NA; J: TRBJ2-5; D: NA; V: TRBV28; CDR3: CASSLVLAIQETQYF; DNA: TGTGCCAGCAGTTTGGTGCTAGCGATTCAAGAGACCCAGTACTTC
size: NA; J: TRBJ1-2; D: NA; V: TRBV12-3/TRBV12-4; CDR3: CASSPTVSGGGCTF; DNA: TGTGCGAGCAGCCCGACAGTTAGCGGCGGTGGCTGCACCTTC